The clone carrying this TCR beta chain was counted a few times. In germline, CDR1 is MNHEY, CDR2 SMNVEV (reference sequence). This CDR3 is 15 amino acids long. J was trimmed by 6 bases and V by 6 bases; bases with no gene match: 8. Unique molecular identifiers featured in how the TCRbeta library was prepared. TCRdb analysed the PCR reads with MiXCR anew, one entry per CDR3 protein. The table has some 590,000 distinct CDR3 sequences, over 9.5% seen once. The data belong to a study of T-cell reconstitution after alpha-beta-depleted transplantation in children. The chain couples TRBV27 to TRBJ2-4, with 10 bases that match TRBD2. The material sequenced was PBMCs from the stem cell graft donor, taken from the stem cell graft. The receptor was derived from a human donor who donated a stem cell graft to a child with acute myeloid leukemia. The chain's CDR3 is CASRTLAGERNIQYF. CDR3 coding DNA: TGTGCCAGCAGGACCCTAGCGGGAGAGCGAAACATTCAGTACTTC.